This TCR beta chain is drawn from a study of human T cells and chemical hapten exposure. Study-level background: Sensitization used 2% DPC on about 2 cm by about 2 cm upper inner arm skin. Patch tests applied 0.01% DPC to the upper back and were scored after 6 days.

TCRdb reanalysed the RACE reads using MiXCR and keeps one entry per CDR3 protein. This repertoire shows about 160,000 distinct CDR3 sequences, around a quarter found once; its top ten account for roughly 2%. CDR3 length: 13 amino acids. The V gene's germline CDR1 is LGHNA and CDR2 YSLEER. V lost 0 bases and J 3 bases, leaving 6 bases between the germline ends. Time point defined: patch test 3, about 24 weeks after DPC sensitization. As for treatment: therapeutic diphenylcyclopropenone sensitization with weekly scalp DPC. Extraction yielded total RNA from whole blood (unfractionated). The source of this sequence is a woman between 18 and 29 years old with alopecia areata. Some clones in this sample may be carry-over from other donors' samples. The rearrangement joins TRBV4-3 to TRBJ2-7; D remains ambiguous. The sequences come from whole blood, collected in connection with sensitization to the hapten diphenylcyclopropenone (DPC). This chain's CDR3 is CASSQEGSYEQYF. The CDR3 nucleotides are TGCGCCAGCAGCCAAGAAGGCAGCTACGAGCAGTACTTC.